The 15 T cell receptor beta chains below all came from one sample that was sequenced in a study of shared T cell receptors in the human thymus. The protocol was immunoSEQ multiplex PCR, while the TCRdb copy is restricted to in-frame clones and leaves out a portion. The sample carries about 660,000 clones, roughly 90% recorded once. The sample also formed part of further work on human thymus T cells.

The sequenced sample consisted of thymocytes. These receptors originate from a boy under three years old with a congenital heart defect.

This sequence joins TRBV6-4 and TRBJ2-5; a possible D gene is TRBD2 (6 bases). V was clipped by 3 bases and J by 6 bases, with 11 bases between them. The germline V gene has CDR1 MRHNA and CDR2 SNTAGT. The length of the CDR3 is 13 residues. CDR3 nucleotide sequence: TGTGCCAGCAGTGAAGAGGAGGGAAAGACCCAGTACTTC. Its translation: CASSEEEGKTQYF.

The J gene is TRBJ1-1, the V gene TRBV27, with 7 bases aligning to TRBD1. Germline loops: CDR1 MNHEY, CDR2 SMNVEV (reference sequence). V was pared by 0 bases and J by 6 bases, with 4 bases of the junction left unmatched. This CDR3 region has 14 residues. CDR3 residues: CASSLSPGTAEAFF. The CDR3 bases are TGTGCCAGCAGTTTATCGCCTGGGACAGCTGAAGCTTTCTTT.

The genes are TRBV19 and TRBJ1-1; D perhaps matches TRBD1 (6 bases). CDR1 LNHDA and CDR2 SQIVND come from the germline V gene (reference sequence). CDR3 size: 14 residues. Trimming shortened V by 7 bases and J by 4 bases, and 16 bases separated the two germline ends. CDR3 protein: CASTLQGPATEAFF. As DNA, the CDR3 is TGTGCCAGTACTTTACAGGGCCCAGCCACTGAAGCTTTCTTT.

As regards this clone: The junction departs from germline at one end; a sequencing error may be responsible. This rearrangement joins TRBV7-7 to TRBJ2-7, with a possible D match to TRBD2 (6 bases). The CDR3 sequence is 17 residues long. Germline V CDR1 and CDR2: SSHAT, FNYEAQ (reference sequence). The CDR3 spells CASSLVGWGEVAYEQYF. In DNA, the CDR3 is TGTGCTAGCAGCTTAGTCGGGTGGGGGGAGGTGGCCTACGAGCAGTACTTC. Using reference TRBV7-7 and TRBJ2-7 for the parts outside the CDR3, the full variable domain is GAGVSQSPRYKVTKRGQDVTLRCDPISSHATLYWYQQALGQGPEFLTYFNYEAQPDKSGLPSDRFSAERPEGSISTLTIQRTEQRDSAMYRCASSLVGWGEVAYEQYFGPGTRLTVT.

The genes are TRBV27 and TRBJ2-3, with D perhaps matching TRBD2 (5 bases). V was clipped by 0 bases and J by 1 base, with 11 bases between them. Germline V lookup: CDR1 MNHEY, CDR2 SMNVEV (reference sequence). The CDR3 has 16 amino acids. The CDR3 sequence: CASSLSSGYRTDTQYF. The DNA of the CDR3 is TGTGCCAGCAGTTTATCGTCGGGGTACCGCACAGATACGCAGTATTTT.

The chain uses TRBV7-9 and TRBJ2-1, with TRBD2 as a possible D gene (6 bases). CDR1 is SEHNR and CDR2 is FQNEAQ in the germline V gene (reference sequence). The CDR3 runs to 14 residues. V was pared by 2 bases and J by 8 bases, with 13 bases between. CDR3 residues: CASSLWGDGDEQFF. The CDR3 nucleotides read TGTGCCAGCAGCTTATGGGGGGATGGAGATGAGCAGTTCTTC.

The chain joins TRBV5-6 to TRBJ2-1; D gene unclear. Per germline, CDR1 SGHDT and CDR2 YYEEEE. The CDR3 extends over 16 amino acids. Trimming removed 0 bases at V and 4 bases at J, with 14 bases between. The CDR3 sequence is CASSLAARLPYNEQFF. The CDR3 DNA sequence: TGTGCCAGCAGCTTGGCGGCCAGGCTACCTTACAATGAGCAGTTCTTC.

The chain uses TRBV7-9 and TRBJ2-7; 8 nucleotides match TRBD2. The CDR3 totals 14 residues. V shed 5 bases and J 1 base; nucleotides not matched to a gene: 4. Germline CDR1 reads SEHNR; CDR2 reads FQNEAQ (reference sequence). This CDR3 reads CASSQGLGSYEQYF. As DNA, the CDR3 is TGTGCCAGCAGCCAGGGACTAGGATCCTACGAGCAGTACTTC.

This sequence joins TRBV29-1 and TRBJ2-5, with TRBD2 as a possible D gene (5 bases). Per the germline V gene, CDR1 is SQVTM and CDR2 is ANQGSEA. This CDR3 spans 13 amino acids. V lost 8 bases and J 3 bases, leaving 16 bases between the germline ends. CDR3 sequence reads: CSSEGVWEETQYF. The CDR3 DNA sequence: TGCAGCTCAGAGGGTGTTTGGGAAGAGACCCAGTACTTC.

This chain uses TRBV28 with TRBJ2-5; no clear D gene. Germline CDR1 MDHEN, CDR2 SYDVKM. The ends were cut back, 5 bases at V and 2 bases at J, with 18 bases in the middle. The CDR3 extends over 16 amino acids. CDR3 sequence: CASSRRHQTPQETQYF. The CDR3 DNA reads TGTGCCAGCAGTCGTCGACACCAAACCCCTCAAGAGACCCAGTACTTC.

This clone has only one observation. The rearrangement uses TRBV10-3 and TRBJ1-2; 8 nucleotides agree with TRBD1. V shed 2 bases and J 3 bases; nucleotides not matched to a gene: 8. The CDR3 loop spans 16 amino acids. CDR1 is ENHRY and CDR2 is SYGVKD in the germline V gene. The CDR3 DNA sequence: TGTGCCATCAGTGAGCCGAGGACAGGGCGGGACTATGGCTACACCTTC. The encoded protein is CAISEPRTGRDYGYTF.

The chain joins TRBV2 to TRBJ2-3; 8 bases agree with TRBD1. The germline CDR1 and CDR2 sequences are SNHLY and FYNNEI. V lost 1 base and J lost 5; bases outside the gene matches: 8. The CDR3 sequence is 16 residues long. The CDR3 sequence: CASSEGVTGERDTQYF. CDR3 sequence (DNA): TGTGCCAGCAGTGAAGGAGTGACAGGGGAACGAGATACGCAGTATTTT. Looking up the rest from reference TRBV2 and TRBJ2-3 gives the full variable domain: EPEVTQTPSHQVTQMGQEVILRCVPISNHLYFYWYRQILGQKVEFLVSFYNNEISEKSEIFDDQFSVERPDGSNFTLKIRSTKLEDSAMYFCASSEGVTGERDTQYFGPGTRLTVL.

This chain links TRBV2 with TRBJ2-3; a possible D gene is TRBD1 (6 bases). The CDR3 sequence is 14 residues long. The V end was cut by 5 bases, the J end by 2 bases, with 11 bases between. CDR1 is SNHLY, CDR2 FYNNEI, per germline. CDR3 sequence: CASSRVGHTDTQYF. Here the CDR3 DNA reads TGTGCCAGCAGTCGGGTGGGACACACAGATACGCAGTATTTT.

The chain links TRBV7-6 to TRBJ1-4; 9 bases agree with TRBD1. CDR1 is SGHVS, CDR2 FNYEAQ, per germline. The CDR3 is 12 residues long. V lost 5 bases, J lost 15 bases, and 7 bases stayed unmatched. The CDR3 DNA follows: TGTGCCAGCAGCACATGGGACAGGGTTTTGTTTTTT. Encoded protein: CASSTWDRVLFF.

This rearrangement joins TRBV6-5 to TRBJ2-5, with a possible D match to TRBD2 (6 bases). V was pared by 4 bases and J by 5 bases, with 17 bases between. The CDR3 loop spans 15 amino acids. CDR1 is MNHEY and CDR2 is SVGAGI in the germline V gene. This CDR3 reads CASSSRDSWGETQYF. The DNA of the CDR3 is TGTGCCAGCAGTTCCAGGGACTCCTGGGGGGAGACCCAGTACTTC.